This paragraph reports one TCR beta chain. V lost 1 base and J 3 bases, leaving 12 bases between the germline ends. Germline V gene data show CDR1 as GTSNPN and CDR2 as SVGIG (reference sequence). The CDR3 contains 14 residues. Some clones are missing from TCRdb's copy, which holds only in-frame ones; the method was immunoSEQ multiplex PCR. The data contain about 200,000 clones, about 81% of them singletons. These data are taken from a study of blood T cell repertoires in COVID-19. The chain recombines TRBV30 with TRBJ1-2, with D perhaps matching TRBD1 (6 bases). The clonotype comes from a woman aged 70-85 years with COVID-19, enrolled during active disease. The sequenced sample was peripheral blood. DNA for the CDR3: TGTGCCTGGAGTGGACAGGCAACCCACTATGGCTACACCTTC. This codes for CAWSGQATHYGYTF. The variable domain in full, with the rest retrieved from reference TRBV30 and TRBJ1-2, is SQTIHQWPATLVQPVGSPLSLECTVEGTSNPNLYWYRQAAGRGLQLLFYSVGIGQISSEVPQNLSASRPQDRQFILSSKKLLLSDSGFYLCAWSGQATHYGYTFGSGTRLTVV.